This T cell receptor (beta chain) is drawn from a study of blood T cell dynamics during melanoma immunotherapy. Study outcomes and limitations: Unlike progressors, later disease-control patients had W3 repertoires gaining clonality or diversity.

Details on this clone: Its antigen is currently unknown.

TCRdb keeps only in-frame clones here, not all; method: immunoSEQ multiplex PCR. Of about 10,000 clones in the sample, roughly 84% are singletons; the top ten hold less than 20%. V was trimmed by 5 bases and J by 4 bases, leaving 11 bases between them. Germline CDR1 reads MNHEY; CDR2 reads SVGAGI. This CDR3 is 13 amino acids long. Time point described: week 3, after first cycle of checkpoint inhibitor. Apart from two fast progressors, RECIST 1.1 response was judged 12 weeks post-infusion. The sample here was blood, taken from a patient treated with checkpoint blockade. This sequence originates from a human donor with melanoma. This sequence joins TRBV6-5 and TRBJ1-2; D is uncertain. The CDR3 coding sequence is TGTGCCAGCAGTATAAGAGGTAGCTATGGCTACACCTTC. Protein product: CASSIRGSYGYTF.